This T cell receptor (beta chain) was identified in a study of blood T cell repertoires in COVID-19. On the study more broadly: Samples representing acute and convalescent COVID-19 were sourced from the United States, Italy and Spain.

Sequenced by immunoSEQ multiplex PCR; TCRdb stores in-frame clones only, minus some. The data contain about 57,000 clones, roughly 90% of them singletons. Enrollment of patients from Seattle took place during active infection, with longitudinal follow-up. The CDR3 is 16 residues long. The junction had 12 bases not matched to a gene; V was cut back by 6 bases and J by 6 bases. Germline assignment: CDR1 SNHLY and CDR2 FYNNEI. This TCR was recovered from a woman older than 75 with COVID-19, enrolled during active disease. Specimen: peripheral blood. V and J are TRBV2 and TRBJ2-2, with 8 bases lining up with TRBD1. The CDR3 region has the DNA TGTGCCAGCAGGCGGACAGGGCCGAGATTCGCCGGGGAGCTGTTTTTT. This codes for CASRRTGPRFAGELFF.